These 11 T cell receptor beta chains originate from one sample sequenced in a study of early T cells in non-severe SARS-CoV-2 infection (dated by TCRdb to the early 2020s). The library was obtained by 5' RACE. Instrument on record: NextSeq 500. TCRdb passed the public sequencing reads through fastp at Q25 and MiXCR, retaining productive beta sequences. A single entry per CDR3 protein holds the most common genes and DNA from its merged rows. In all, the sample holds 65,000 to 75,000 distinct CDR3 sequences, and around 10% of those were seen once. 3% to 4.5% of the sample rests with the top ten. The sequencing sample was made of whole blood. These TCRs come from an adult who was a healthcare worker with PCR-confirmed SARS-CoV-2 infection or an uninfected control (not recorded which).

This clonotype has a handful of counts. The rearrangement joins TRBV7-6 to TRBJ1-2; TRBD1 aligns across 8 bases. Per the germline V gene, CDR1 is SGHVS and CDR2 is FNYEAQ. Germline trimming cut 5 bases from V and 5 bases from J; bases unmatched to any gene: 7. The CDR3 loop spans 14 amino acids. The CDR3 DNA is TGTGCCAGCAGCCTCGACAGGGGCATGTATGGCTACACCTTC. This codes for CASSLDRGMYGYTF. Combining the CDR3 with reference TRBV7-6 and TRBJ1-2 gives the whole variable domain GAGVSQSPRYKVTKRGQDVALRCDPISGHVSLYWYRQALGQGPEFLTYFNYEAQQDKSGLPNDRFSAERPEGSISTLTIQRTEQRDSAMYRCASSLDRGMYGYTFGSGTRLTVV.

This clonotype turned up a few times. This chain uses TRBV29-1 with TRBJ2-7; 10 bases line up with TRBD2. The germline gives CDR1 SQVTM, CDR2 ANQGSEA. The CDR3 is made up of 15 amino acids. The V gene end was trimmed by 6 bases and the J gene end by 0 bases; junction bases not matched to a gene: 8. CDR3 sequence: CSVLKLAGNSYEQYF. CDR3 DNA: TGCAGCGTATTAAAACTAGCGGGGAACTCCTACGAGCAGTACTTC.

There are many counts of this clonotype. The chain recombines TRBV6-4 with TRBJ2-2; D may correspond to TRBD1 or TRBD2 (6 bases each). The CDR3 sequence is 15 residues long. Germline V CDR1 and CDR2: MRHNA, SNTAGT. Trimming removed 8 bases at V and 2 bases at J, with 15 bases between. CDR3 coding DNA: TGTGCCAGCCCCGGGGGCGGAAGAAACACCGGGGAGCTGTTTTTT. It is translated as CASPGGGRNTGELFF.

CDR3 nucleotides: TGTGCCAGCAGCGATATAGCGGGCGACCCGATAAATGAGCAGTTCTTC. This gives the protein CASSDIAGDPINEQFF. This sequence joins TRBV9 and TRBJ2-1; 7 nucleotides line up with TRBD2. Germline assignment: CDR1 SGDLS and CDR2 YYNGEE. The CDR3 extends over 16 amino acids. The J segment lost 7 bases and the V segment lost 3 bases, leaving 13 bases of the junction unmatched.

The J gene is TRBJ2-1, the V gene TRBV3-1, with D perhaps assigned TRBD1 or TRBD2 (5 bases each). The CDR3 loop spans 13 amino acids. Trimming left V 4 bases short and J 15 bases short, with 19 bases between. Germline CDR1 and CDR2: LGHDT and YNNKEL (reference sequence). The CDR3 spells CASSRGTAFVGFF. CDR3 in DNA: TGTGCCAGCAGCCGGGGGACCGCCTTTGTGGGGTTCTTC.

This clonotype has ten or more counts. This chain uses TRBV28 with TRBJ2-3; D possibly corresponds to TRBD2 (6 bases). This CDR3 has 13 amino acids. CDR1 is MDHEN, CDR2 SYDVKM, per germline. In nucleotides, the CDR3 is TGTGCAACCACTGGGGGGACCACAGATACGCAGTATTTT. Amino acids: CATTGGTTDTQYF.

This clonotype appeared a few times. The CDR3 sequence: CASSQSRVGGNKSNQPQHF. CDR3 bases: TGCGCCAGCAGCCAAAGCCGTGTCGGGGGGAACAAAAGCAATCAGCCCCAGCATTTT. The chain has TRBV4-1 and TRBJ1-5, with D possibly matching TRBD1 (5 bases). The germline gives CDR1 MGHRA, CDR2 YSYEKL. V lost 2 bases and J 1 base, leaving 21 bases between the germline ends. This CDR3 has 19 amino acids.

This clonotype was recorded a few times. V usage is TRBV7-3 and J usage is TRBJ1-2; D is undetermined. V dropped 3 bases and J dropped 3 bases, with 29 bases sitting between them. CDR3 size: 20 residues. From germline, CDR1 is SGHTA and CDR2 FQGTGA. This CDR3 reads CASSFRSLWTDSIGYYGYTF. DNA for the CDR3: TGTGCCAGCAGCTTCCGCTCCCTGTGGACGGATTCCATCGGCTACTATGGCTACACCTTC.

This clonotype appeared many times. This chain links TRBV3-1 with TRBJ2-5; 7 bases align to TRBD2. The CDR3 contains 18 residues. Trimming took 4 bases from V and 5 from J; bases not matched to a gene: 19. CDR1 and CDR2 from the germline V gene are LGHDT and YNNKEL (reference sequence). This CDR3 is CASSPSYASGGFEETQYF. CDR3 DNA: TGTGCCAGCAGCCCGTCTTACGCTAGCGGAGGTTTCGAGGAGACCCAGTACTTC.

This clonotype was observed many times. The chain couples TRBV11-2 to TRBJ1-2; a weak D match, TRBD1 (6 bases). This CDR3 has 15 residues. The V and J ends lost 1 base and 4 bases respectively, with 13 bases between them. Germline assignment: CDR1 SGHAT and CDR2 FQNNGV. The CDR3 here is CASSLVQGSAYGYTF. CDR3 nucleotides: TGTGCCAGCAGCTTAGTTCAGGGGAGTGCCTATGGCTACACCTTC.

This clonotype was recorded many times. The chain links TRBV27 to TRBJ2-1; the D is unclear. Germline CDR1 reads MNHEY; CDR2 reads SMNVEV (reference sequence). The CDR3 extends over 13 amino acids. V lost 6 bases and J lost 0, with 6 bases in between. The CDR3 spells CASRWDSYNEQFF. The DNA of the CDR3 is TGTGCCAGCAGGTGGGACTCCTACAATGAGCAGTTCTTC.